This T cell receptor beta chain was sequenced in a study of cytomegalovirus exposure and HLA in healthy donors. General study points: An analysis was carried out at a later point. It showed that HLA-associated TCR beta chains were more clonally expanded than equally common non-associated chains.

This clone came up a few times. Its specificity is not known. The PCR contained 60 Vbeta and 13 Jbeta primers. The repertoire was sequenced with immunoSEQ multiplex PCR; TCRdb's copy has only in-frame clones and lacks some. The sample lists about 150,000 clones; 78% were seen once. Germline V gives CDR1 GTSNPN, CDR2 SVGIG (reference sequence). The CDR3 covers 14 residues. The TCR sequence derives from a woman aged 40 to 50 in good health and CMV-seropositive. Sequenced material: PBMCs. The chain combines TRBV30 with TRBJ2-7; TRBD1 matches 9 bases. The CDR3 DNA reads TGTGCTCGGAAACGGACAGGGGACTCCTACGAGCAGTACTTC. Residues: CARKRTGDSYEQYF.